This TCR beta chain stems from a study of T cell responses to AZD1222 COVID-19 vaccine. The study's findings and limits: Clonal diversity may have been underestimated, and the donors were mostly white British, with more females than males. Only a handful of people who got AZD1222 tested seropositive at baseline. A reported finding is that nearly half of spike-specific TCRs target unmutated variant regions.

Measured with immunoSEQ multiplex PCR; TCRdb has only the in-frame clones, and not every one. Altogether about 130,000 clones are present, 70% to 90% being singletons, with the ten largest covering 8.5% to 12%. On this clone itself: What it binds is unknown.

The sample here was peripheral blood, taken on day 0 of AZD1222 vaccination. This clonotype was obtained from an adult in good health.

CDR3 residues: CASSWGFEGGSGNTIYF. CDR3 sequence (DNA): TGTGCCAGCAGCTGGGGCTTTGAGGGTGGATCTGGAAACACCATATATTTT. This chain uses TRBV5-4 with TRBJ1-3; the D gene is possibly TRBD1 (5 bases). Trimming cost V 3 bases and J 1 base, with 17 bases left between them. This CDR3 spans 17 amino acids. Germline lookup yields CDR1 SGHNT and CDR2 YYREEE (reference sequence).